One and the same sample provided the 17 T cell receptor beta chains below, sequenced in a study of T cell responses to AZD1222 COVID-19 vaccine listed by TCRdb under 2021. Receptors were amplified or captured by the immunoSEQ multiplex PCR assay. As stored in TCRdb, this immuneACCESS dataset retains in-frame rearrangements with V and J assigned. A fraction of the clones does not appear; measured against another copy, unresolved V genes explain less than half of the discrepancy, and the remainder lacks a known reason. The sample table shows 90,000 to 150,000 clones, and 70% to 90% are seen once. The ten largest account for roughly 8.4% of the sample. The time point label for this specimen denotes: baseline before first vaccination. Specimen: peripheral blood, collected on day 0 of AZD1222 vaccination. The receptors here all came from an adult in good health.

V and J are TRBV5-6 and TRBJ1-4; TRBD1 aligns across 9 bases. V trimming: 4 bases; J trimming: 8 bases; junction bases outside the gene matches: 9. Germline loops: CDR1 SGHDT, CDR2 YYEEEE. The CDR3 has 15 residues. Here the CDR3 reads CASSRRTGGVEKLFF. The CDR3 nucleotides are TGTGCCAGCAGCCGCCGAACAGGGGGCGTCGAAAAACTGTTTTTT.

The CDR3 loop reads CASVRSRLTGGYTF. The CDR3 region has the DNA TGTGCCAGCGTCCGATCTCGACTAACGGGTGGCTACACCTTC. The chain uses TRBV5-8 and TRBJ1-2; D is unresolved. CDR1 is SGHTS, CDR2 YDEGEE, per germline. V lost 7 bases and J lost 7, with 20 bases in between. CDR3 length: 14 amino acids.

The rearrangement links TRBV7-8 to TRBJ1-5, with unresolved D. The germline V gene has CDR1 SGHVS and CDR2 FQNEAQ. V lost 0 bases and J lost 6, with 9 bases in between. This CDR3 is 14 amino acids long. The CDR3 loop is CASSLAGGTQPQHF. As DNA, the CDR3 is TGTGCCAGCAGCTTAGCGGGAGGAACTCAGCCCCAGCATTTT.

Here the CDR3 reads CASSQDLASGRGGEEQFF. CDR3 nucleotides: TGTGCCAGCAGCCAAGATTTGGCTAGCGGGAGGGGGGGAGAAGAGCAGTTCTTC. The chain has TRBV4-2 and TRBJ2-1, with TRBD2 identical over 12 bases. J was trimmed by 10 bases and V by 0 bases; bases with no gene match: 13. Germline V gives CDR1 LGHNA, CDR2 YNFKEQ. CDR3 length: 18 amino acids.

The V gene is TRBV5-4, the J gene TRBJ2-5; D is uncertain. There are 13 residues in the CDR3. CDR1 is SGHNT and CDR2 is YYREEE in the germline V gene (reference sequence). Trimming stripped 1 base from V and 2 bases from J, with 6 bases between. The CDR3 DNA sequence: TGTGCCAGCAGCTTGAGTCAGCAAGAGACCCAGTACTTC. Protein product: CASSLSQQETQYF.

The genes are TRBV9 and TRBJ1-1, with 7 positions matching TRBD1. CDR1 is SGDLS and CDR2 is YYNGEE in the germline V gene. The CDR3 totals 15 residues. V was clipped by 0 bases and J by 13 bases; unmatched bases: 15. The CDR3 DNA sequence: TGTGCCAGCAGCGTAGATCCCACAGGGGCACTGAAGCTTTTCTTT. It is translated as CASSVDPTGALKLFF.

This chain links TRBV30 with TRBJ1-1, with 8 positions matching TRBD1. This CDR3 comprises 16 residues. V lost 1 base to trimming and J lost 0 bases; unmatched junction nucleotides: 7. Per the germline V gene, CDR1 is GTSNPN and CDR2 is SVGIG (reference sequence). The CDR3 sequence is CAWSGGRGRVNTEAFF. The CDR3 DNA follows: TGTGCCTGGAGTGGTGGCAGGGGGCGCGTGAACACTGAAGCTTTCTTT.

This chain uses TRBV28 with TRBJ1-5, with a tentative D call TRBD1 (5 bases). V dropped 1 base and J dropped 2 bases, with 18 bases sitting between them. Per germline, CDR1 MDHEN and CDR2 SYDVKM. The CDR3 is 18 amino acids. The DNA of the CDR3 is TGTGCCAGCAGTTTATCTCGGACACACATACGAGGCAATCAGCCCCAGCATTTT. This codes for CASSLSRTHIRGNQPQHF.

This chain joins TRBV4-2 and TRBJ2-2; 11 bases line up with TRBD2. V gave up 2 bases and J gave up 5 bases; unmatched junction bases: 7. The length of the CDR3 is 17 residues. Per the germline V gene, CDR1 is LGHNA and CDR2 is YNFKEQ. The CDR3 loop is CASSQRSGRARTGELFF. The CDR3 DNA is TGTGCCAGCAGCCAACGTAGCGGGAGGGCCAGAACCGGGGAGCTGTTTTTT.

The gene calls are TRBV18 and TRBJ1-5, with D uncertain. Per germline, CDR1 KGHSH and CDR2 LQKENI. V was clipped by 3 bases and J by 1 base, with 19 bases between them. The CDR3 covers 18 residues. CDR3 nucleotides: TGTGCCAGCTCACCCCTACCTCCTTTGGGGTGGAGCAATCAGCCCCAGCATTTT. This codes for CASSPLPPLGWSNQPQHF. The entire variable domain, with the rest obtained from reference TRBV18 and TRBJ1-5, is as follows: NAGVMQNPRHLVRRRGQEARLRCSPMKGHSHVYWYRQLPEEGLKFMVYLQKENIIDESGMPKERFSAEFPKEGPSILRIQQVVRGDSAAYFCASSPLPPLGWSNQPQHFGDGTRLSIL.

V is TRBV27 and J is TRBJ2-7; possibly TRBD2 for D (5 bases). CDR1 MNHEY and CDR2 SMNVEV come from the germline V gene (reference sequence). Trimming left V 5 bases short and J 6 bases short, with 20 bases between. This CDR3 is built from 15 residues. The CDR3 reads CASSPRGPRFSEQYF. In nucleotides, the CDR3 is TGTGCCAGCAGTCCACGGGGTCCCCGTTTCAGCGAGCAGTACTTC.

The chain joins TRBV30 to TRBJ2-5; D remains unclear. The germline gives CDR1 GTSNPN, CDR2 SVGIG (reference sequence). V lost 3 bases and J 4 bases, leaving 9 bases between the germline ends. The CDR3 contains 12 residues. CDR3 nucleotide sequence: TGTGCCTGGAGCCGGGCAGTAGAGACCCAGTACTTC. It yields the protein CAWSRAVETQYF.

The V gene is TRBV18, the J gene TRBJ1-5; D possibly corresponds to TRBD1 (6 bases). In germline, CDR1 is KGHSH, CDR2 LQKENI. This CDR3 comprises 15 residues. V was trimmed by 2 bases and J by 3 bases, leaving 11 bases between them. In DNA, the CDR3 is TGTGCCAGCTCACCAGGACAGCGAAACAATCAGCCCCAGCATTTT. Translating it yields CASSPGQRNNQPQHF.

CDR3 sequence reads: CASSYKGVTEAFF. Here the CDR3 DNA reads TGTGCCAGCAGTTACAAGGGAGTCACTGAAGCTTTCTTT. The gene calls are TRBV6-5 and TRBJ1-1; no firm D call. The germline V gene has CDR1 MNHEY and CDR2 SVGAGI. The CDR3 contains 13 residues. V lost 2 bases and J lost 4, with 8 bases in between.

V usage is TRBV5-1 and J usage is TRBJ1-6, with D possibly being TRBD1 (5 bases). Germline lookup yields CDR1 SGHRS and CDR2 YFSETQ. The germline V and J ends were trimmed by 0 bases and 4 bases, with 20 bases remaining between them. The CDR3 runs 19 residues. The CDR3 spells CASSLGGVRLGRYNSPLHF. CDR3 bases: TGCGCCAGCAGCTTGGGAGGTGTGCGGTTGGGACGGTATAATTCACCCCTCCACTTT. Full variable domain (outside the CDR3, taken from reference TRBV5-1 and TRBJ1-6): KAGVTQTPRYLIKTRGQQVTLSCSPISGHRSVSWYQQTPGQGLQFLFEYFSETQRNKGNFPGRFSGRQFSNSRSEMNVSTLELGDSALYLCASSLGGVRLGRYNSPLHFGNGTRLTVT.

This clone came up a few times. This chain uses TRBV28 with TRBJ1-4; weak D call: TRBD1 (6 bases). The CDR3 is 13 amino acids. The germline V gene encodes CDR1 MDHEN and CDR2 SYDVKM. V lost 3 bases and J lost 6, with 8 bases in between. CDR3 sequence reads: CASSFRGDEKLFF. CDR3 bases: TGTGCCAGCAGTTTCAGGGGCGATGAAAAACTGTTTTTT.

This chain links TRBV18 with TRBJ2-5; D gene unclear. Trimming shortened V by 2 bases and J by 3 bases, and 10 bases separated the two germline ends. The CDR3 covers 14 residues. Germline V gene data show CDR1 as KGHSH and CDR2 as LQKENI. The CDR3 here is CASSPIGVEETQYF. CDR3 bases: TGTGCCAGCTCACCAATTGGCGTGGAAGAGACCCAGTACTTC.